These 32 T cell receptor beta chains came from one sample sequenced in a study of T cells in tumors after PD-1 blockade. Sequencing used immunoSEQ multiplex PCR; TCRdb keeps in-frame clones, though not all of them. The sample carries about 47,000 clones, approximately 75% recorded once. Sequencing was performed on PBMCs, taken before anti-PD-1 treatment. All receptors derive from a human donor with basal cell carcinoma.

This chain joins TRBV9 and TRBJ2-7; 10 bases map to TRBD2. The CDR3 extends over 14 amino acids. CDR1 and CDR2 (germline): SGDLS, YYNGEE. With 4 bases clipped from V and 2 bases from J, the junction kept 3 bases outside the gene matches. Here the CDR3 DNA reads TGTGCCAGCAGCACTAGCGGGACTACCTACGAGCAGTACTTC. It codes for CASSTSGTTYEQYF.

In its sample, this clone was seen once. The gene calls are TRBV30 and TRBJ2-1, with 9 nucleotides matching TRBD1. CDR1 GTSNPN and CDR2 SVGIG come from the germline V gene (reference sequence). J was trimmed by 5 bases and V by 1 base; bases with no gene match: 6. The CDR3 sequence is 15 residues long. The CDR3 spells CAWSAGQGPNNEQFF. In DNA form, the CDR3 reads TGTGCCTGGAGTGCAGGACAGGGGCCTAACAATGAGCAGTTCTTC.

This rearrangement joins TRBV20-1 to TRBJ2-7, with D perhaps assigned TRBD1 or TRBD2 (6 bases each). This CDR3 region has 15 residues. V was cut by 3 bases and J by 1 base, with 16 bases left in between. Germline lookup yields CDR1 DFQATT and CDR2 SNEGSKA (reference sequence). In DNA form, the CDR3 reads TGCAGTGCTAGTCCCACTAGCAGGGGATCCTACGAGCAGTACTTC. It yields the protein CSASPTSRGSYEQYF.

This chain uses TRBV16 with TRBJ1-1, with D unclear. The germline gives CDR1 KGHSY, CDR2 FQNENV. V dropped 4 bases and J dropped 6 bases, with 12 bases sitting between them. The CDR3 covers 13 residues. CDR3: CASSPLVFAEAFF. As DNA, the CDR3 is TGTGCCAGCAGCCCCCTAGTTTTCGCTGAAGCTTTCTTT.

This chain uses TRBV10-1 with TRBJ2-3; the match to TRBD2 covers 7 bases. CDR3 length equals 16 residues. Germline V gene sequence: CDR1 WNHNN, CDR2 SYGVQD (reference sequence). The J segment lost 0 bases and the V segment lost 2 bases, leaving 5 bases of the junction unmatched. The chain's CDR3 is CASSERAGTSTDTQYF. DNA for the CDR3: TGCGCCAGCAGTGAGAGAGCGGGGACTAGCACAGATACGCAGTATTTT.

This sequence joins TRBV24-1 and TRBJ2-2, with 7 bases lining up with TRBD1. V lost 3 bases, J lost 7 bases, and 7 bases stayed unmatched. CDR3 length equals 15 residues. Looked up from germline, CDR1 is KGHDR and CDR2 is SFDVKD. DNA for the CDR3: TGTGCCACCAGTGATACTCCAGGGGGAAACGGGGAGCTGTTTTTT. This codes for CATSDTPGGNGELFF.

The sample holds one count of this clone. The V gene is TRBV7-2, the J gene TRBJ1-3; D gene uncertain. The CDR3 covers 14 residues. The germline CDR1 and CDR2 sequences are SGHTA and FQGNSA. Trimming removed 4 bases at V and 0 bases at J, with 7 bases between. CDR3 residues: CASSSRASGNTIYF. DNA for the CDR3: TGTGCCAGCAGCTCCCGAGCCTCTGGAAACACCATATATTTT. Full variable domain (missing parts from reference TRBV7-2 and TRBJ1-3): GAGVSQSPSNKVTEKGKDVELRCDPISGHTALYWYRQSLGQGLEFLIYFQGNSAPDKSGLPSDRFSAERTGGSVSTLTIQRTQQEDSAVYLCASSSRASGNTIYFGEGSWLTVV.

This clone was seen a single time. This chain connects TRBV5-1 to TRBJ2-3; unclear D gene. The germline V gene encodes CDR1 SGHRS and CDR2 YFSETQ. V was shortened by 0 bases and J by 4 bases, with 9 bases between the two germline ends. The CDR3 has 14 residues. CDR3 sequence: CASSLGPGSDTQYF. CDR3 bases: TGCGCCAGCAGCTTGGGGCCAGGCTCAGATACGCAGTATTTT.

This chain connects TRBV12-1 to TRBJ1-6. TRBV12-1 is given as a pseudogene. The CDR3 has 10 residues. Here the CDR3 reads CASRGSPLHF. DNA of the CDR3: TGTGCCAGCCGGGGTTCACCCCTCCACTTT.

The rearrangement links TRBV5-1 to TRBJ1-1, with TRBD1 as a possible D gene (6 bases). The CDR3 runs 14 residues. Looked up from germline, CDR1 is SGHRS and CDR2 is YFSETQ. Trimming stripped 2 bases from V and 5 bases from J, with 13 bases between. The CDR3 spells CASSLGGSGTEAFF. The CDR3 nucleotides read TGCGCCAGCAGCTTAGGGGGTTCGGGGACTGAAGCTTTCTTT.

The J gene is TRBJ1-2, the V gene TRBV5-6; D remains unclear. The ends were cut back, 1 base at V and 4 bases at J, with 8 bases in the middle. The CDR3 runs to 13 residues. Germline loops: CDR1 SGHDT, CDR2 YYEEEE. The chain's CDR3 is CASSLFFGYGYTF. The CDR3, as DNA: TGTGCCAGCAGCTTGTTTTTCGGCTATGGCTACACCTTC.

This clone appeared a few times. The V call is TRBV2, the J call TRBJ2-1; D is possibly TRBD2 (5 bases). Germline V lookup: CDR1 SNHLY, CDR2 FYNNEI. This CDR3 spans 14 amino acids. V lost 5 bases and J lost 5, with 13 bases in between. The CDR3 DNA follows: TGTGCCAGCAGTCGAGGGTTTATCGACAATGAGCAGTTCTTC. Translation: CASSRGFIDNEQFF.

V and J are TRBV6-5 and TRBJ2-5, with 8 bases aligning to TRBD1. CDR1 is MNHEY and CDR2 is SVGAGI in the germline V gene. The junction had 9 bases not matched to a gene; V was cut back by 7 bases and J by 5 bases. The CDR3 is 14 amino acids. CDR3 nucleotides: TGTGCCAGCACAGACAGGGGAAACGGCGAGACCCAGTACTTC. Protein product: CASTDRGNGETQYF.

The chain joins TRBV13 to TRBJ1-2; the D is unclear. V gave up 1 base and J gave up 2 bases, with 5 bases separating them. The germline CDR1 and CDR2 sequences are PRHDT and FYEKMQ (reference sequence). The CDR3 covers 13 residues. The CDR3 region has the DNA TGTGCCAGCAGCTTAGCCAGGAACTATGGCTACACCTTC. This translates into CASSLARNYGYTF.

The chain has TRBV5-6 and TRBJ1-1; D possibly corresponds to TRBD1 (5 bases). Germline V CDR1 and CDR2: SGHDT, YYEEEE. V was trimmed by 3 bases and J by 7 bases, leaving 13 bases between them. The CDR3 runs 13 residues. In DNA form, the CDR3 reads TGTGCCAGCAGCTCAGGGAATTGGTATGAAGCTTTCTTT. Translating it yields CASSSGNWYEAFF.

This clone has just one count. The chain employs TRBV5-1 and TRBJ1-1, with a possible D match to TRBD1 (5 bases). Germline CDR1 reads SGHRS; CDR2 reads YFSETQ. V was shortened by 4 bases and J by 1 base, with 11 bases between the two germline ends. The CDR3 extends over 14 amino acids. The CDR3 DNA reads TGCGCCAGCAGCCCGGCGGGGGGGAACACTGAAGCTTTCTTT. This sequence encodes CASSPAGGNTEAFF. Filled out from reference TRBV5-1 and TRBJ1-1, the complete variable domain reads KAGVTQTPRYLIKTRGQQVTLSCSPISGHRSVSWYQQTPGQGLQFLFEYFSETQRNKGNFPGRFSGRQFSNSRSEMNVSTLELGDSALYLCASSPAGGNTEAFFGQGTRLTVV.

The rearrangement joins TRBV30 to TRBJ1-1; D call uncertain. The V end was cut by 4 bases, the J end by 5 bases, with 8 bases between. Germline values: CDR1 GTSNPN, CDR2 SVGIG (reference sequence). CDR3 length: 11 amino acids. The CDR3 reads CAWTGETEAFF. CDR3 bases: TGTGCCTGGACGGGAGAGACTGAAGCTTTCTTT.

This sequence joins TRBV11-1 and TRBJ1-1; 7 nucleotides align to TRBD1. Germline trimming cut 7 bases from V and 4 bases from J; bases unmatched to any gene: 12. Germline loops: CDR1 SGHAT, CDR2 FQDESV (reference sequence). The CDR3 contains 15 residues. The CDR3: CASTYTRQGSTEAFF. For the CDR3, the DNA is TGTGCCAGCACCTATACGCGACAGGGCTCCACTGAAGCTTTCTTT.

The chain employs TRBV3-1 (or the pseudogene TRBV3-2) and TRBJ1-4, with no clear D. Per germline, CDR1 LGHDT and CDR2 YNNKEL (reference sequence). V gave up 3 bases and J gave up 7 bases, with 15 bases separating them. This CDR3 spans 15 amino acids. In DNA form, the CDR3 reads TGTGCCAGCAGCCAGACGCGAGGTGGGAGTGAAAAACTGTTTTTT. It yields the protein CASSQTRGGSEKLFF.

V gene TRBV18 combines with J gene TRBJ2-5; 7 positions match TRBD1. Germline-derived CDR1 and CDR2 are KGHSH and LQKENI. The CDR3 length is 15 residues. After removal of 3 bases from V and 1 base from J, the junction contained 5 bases not matched to a gene. This chain's CDR3 is CASSPRQGTQETQYF. The CDR3 DNA reads as TGTGCCAGCTCACCCCGACAGGGAACCCAAGAGACCCAGTACTTC.

This chain uses TRBV6-5 with TRBJ2-7; weak D call: TRBD1 (5 bases). V was shortened by 2 bases and J by 7 bases, with 15 bases between the two germline ends. The CDR3 runs to 14 residues. Per germline, CDR1 MNHEY and CDR2 SVGAGI. CDR3 DNA: TGTGCCAGCAGTTACCCTCAGGGTCTGGGTGAGCAGTACTTC. Encoded protein: CASSYPQGLGEQYF.

The CDR3 coding sequence is TGCAGCGTTGAAAAGGGATCCTATGGCTACACCTTC. Translated: CSVEKGSYGYTF. The chain is built from TRBV29-1 and TRBJ1-2; no reliable D call. Trimming removed 2 bases at V and 4 bases at J, with 8 bases between. The CDR3 extends over 12 amino acids. Germline lookup yields CDR1 SQVTM and CDR2 ANQGSEA.

This chain connects TRBV19 to TRBJ2-7; D not certain. V lost 5 bases and J lost 2, with 7 bases in between. The germline V gene encodes CDR1 LNHDA and CDR2 SQIVND (reference sequence). CDR3 size: 12 residues. The CDR3 protein is CASSPRAYEQYF. The CDR3 DNA reads TGTGCCAGTAGTCCTCGGGCCTACGAGCAGTACTTC.

This clone was counted between two and nine times. The chain uses TRBV10-2 and TRBJ2-7; 7 nucleotides line up with TRBD1. CDR1 and CDR2 from the germline V gene are WSHSY and SAAADI. The CDR3 contains 17 residues. J was trimmed by 0 bases and V by 5 bases; bases with no gene match: 13. In nucleotides, the CDR3 is TGCGCCAGCAGTCCGGGACAGCTGAGAACCAGCTCCTACGAGCAGTACTTC. Translated: CASSPGQLRTSSYEQYF.

The chain links TRBV28 to TRBJ2-7, with D perhaps given as TRBD1 or TRBD2 (5 bases each). Germline CDR1 MDHEN, CDR2 SYDVKM. The CDR3 sequence is 14 residues long. Between the trimmed V and J ends, which lost 3 bases and 2 bases, there was a span of 11 bases. The CDR3 loop reads CASSFEGTPYEQYF. Here the CDR3 DNA reads TGTGCCAGCAGTTTCGAAGGGACCCCCTACGAGCAGTACTTC.

The V and J genes are TRBV5-1 and TRBJ1-2; TRBD1 matches at 8 bases. V shed 2 bases and J 4 bases; nucleotides not matched to a gene: 7. The CDR3 has 15 amino acids. Per the germline V gene, CDR1 is SGHRS and CDR2 is YFSETQ. As DNA, the CDR3 is TGCGCCAGCAGCTTACCAGGGGGCGATTCCTATGGCTACACCTTC. It translates to CASSLPGGDSYGYTF.

The rearrangement joins TRBV19 to TRBJ2-3; possibly TRBD1 for D (6 bases). Germline lookup yields CDR1 LNHDA and CDR2 SQIVND (reference sequence). The CDR3 is 15 amino acids. V dropped 3 bases and J dropped 0 bases, with 10 bases sitting between them. The CDR3 coding sequence is TGTGCCAGTAGTATCGACAGGTCTAGCACAGATACGCAGTATTTT. Translation gives CASSIDRSSTDTQYF.

This clone was observed a handful of times. The CDR3 protein is CASSNSGTSGYEQYF. For the CDR3, the DNA is TGTGCCAGCAGCAATTCCGGGACTAGCGGTTACGAGCAGTACTTC. The chain is built from TRBV9 and TRBJ2-7, with 11 bases aligning to TRBD2. Germline V CDR1 and CDR2: SGDLS, YYNGEE. The CDR3 has 15 residues. Unmatched junction bases numbered 7, after V lost 4 bases and J lost 4 bases.

This clone is judged medium-sized. This chain connects TRBV30 to TRBJ1-6; TRBD1 aligns across 9 bases. Trimming took 4 bases from V and 5 from J; bases not matched to a gene: 6. CDR1 is GTSNPN and CDR2 is SVGIG in the germline V gene (reference sequence). The CDR3 loop spans 15 amino acids. The DNA for the CDR3 is TGTGCCTGGAACCACCGGGACAGGGATAATTCACCCCTCCACTTT. This gives the protein CAWNHRDRDNSPLHF. Together with reference TRBV30 and TRBJ1-6, the CDR3 gives the full variable domain: SQTIHQWPATLVQPVGSPLSLECTVEGTSNPNLYWYRQAAGRGLQLLFYSVGIGQISSEVPQNLSASRPQDRQFILSSKKLLLSDSGFYLCAWNHRDRDNSPLHFGNGTRLTVT.

V and J are TRBV27 and TRBJ2-6, with 10 bases identical to TRBD1. The CDR3 is 18 residues long. V lost 6 bases and J lost 1; bases outside the gene matches: 9. In germline, CDR1 is MNHEY, CDR2 SMNVEV (reference sequence). Here the CDR3 reads CASSPSRDRGSGANVLTF. As DNA, the CDR3 is TGTGCCAGCAGCCCCTCTCGGGACAGGGGATCTGGGGCCAACGTCCTGACTTTC.

This clone has a single count. CDR3 sequence (DNA): TGCGCCAGCAGTCGAAACGGGGTGGAGACCCAGTACTTC. This translates into CASSRNGVETQYF. This rearrangement joins TRBV5-1 to TRBJ2-5, with D perhaps TRBD2 (5 bases). Germline CDR1 and CDR2: SGHRS and YFSETQ. This CDR3 has 13 amino acids. The V gene lost 5 bases and the J gene lost 5 bases, with 13 bases spanning the gap.

This clone was observed at least ten times. CDR3 protein: CASRGTHTQPQHF. The DNA for the CDR3 is TGTGCCAGCAGAGGGACACATACTCAGCCCCAGCATTTT. The chain carries TRBV28 and TRBJ1-5, with D possibly matching TRBD1 (6 bases). This CDR3 has 13 amino acids. Looked up from germline, CDR1 is MDHEN and CDR2 is SYDVKM. Deletions cut 6 bases from V and 6 bases from J, with 12 bases between.